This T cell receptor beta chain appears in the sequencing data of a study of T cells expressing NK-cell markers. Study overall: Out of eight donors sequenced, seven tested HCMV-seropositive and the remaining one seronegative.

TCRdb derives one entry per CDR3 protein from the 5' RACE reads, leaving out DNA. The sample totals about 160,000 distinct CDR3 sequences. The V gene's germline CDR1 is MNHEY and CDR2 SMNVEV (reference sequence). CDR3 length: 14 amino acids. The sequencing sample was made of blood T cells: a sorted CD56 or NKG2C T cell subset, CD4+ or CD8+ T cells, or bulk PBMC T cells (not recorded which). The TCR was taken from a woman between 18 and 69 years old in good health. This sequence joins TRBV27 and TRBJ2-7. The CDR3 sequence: CASSPTMVSYEQYF.